This T cell receptor (beta chain) was observed in a study of stem cell transplantation in POMP-related autoinflammatory disease. The data were produced by immunoSEQ multiplex PCR, yet TCRdb's version contains in-frame clones alone and is incomplete. Among approximately 65,000 clones listed, around 90% were seen once. This CDR3 has 14 amino acids. V lost 1 base to trimming and J lost 11 bases; unmatched junction nucleotides: 6. Germline loops: CDR1 MGHDK, CDR2 SYGVNS. Prominent immunodeficiency with autoinflammation defined PRAID. The gene calls are TRBV25-1 and TRBJ2-7, with 12 bases that match TRBD1. Sequenced material: CD4+ T cells from PBMCs, taken after stem cell transplantation. This receptor was taken from a human patient with POMP-related autoinflammation and immune dysregulation (PRAID). Some T cells may be transferred from the graft donor. The CDR3 sequence is CASSESGTGGAKYF. As DNA, the CDR3 is TGTGCCAGCAGTGAATCTGGGACAGGGGGCGCAAAGTACTTC.